The 20 T cell receptor beta chains reported below all come from one sample, sequenced in a study of cytomegalovirus exposure and HLA in healthy donors. Amplification used 60 Vbeta primers and 13 Jbeta primers. Generated by immunoSEQ multiplex PCR, the TCRdb table keeps only in-frame clones and is missing some. Seen here are fewer than 110,000 clones, around three quarters observed once, and the top ten hold about 4%. Sequenced input: PBMCs. Receptor source: a man in his fifties in good health and CMV-seropositive.

The chain couples TRBV19 to TRBJ2-5; D perhaps matches TRBD2 (6 bases). V was pared by 6 bases and J by 5 bases, with 16 bases between. Germline V gives CDR1 LNHDA, CDR2 SQIVND (reference sequence). This CDR3 has 14 amino acids. DNA of the CDR3: TGTGCCAGTAGACCCTTGGGCGGAGGGGAGACCCAGTACTTC. Encoded protein: CASRPLGGGETQYF.

As concerns this clone: One junction end does not reproduce the germline sequence, and a read error may be involved. At the DNA level, this CDR3 is encoded by other sequences in the same sample as well. The J gene is TRBJ1-2, the V gene TRBV7-8; possibly TRBD1 for D (5 bases). The CDR3 runs 14 residues. Germline V lookup: CDR1 SGHVS, CDR2 FQNEAQ. The DNA for the CDR3 is TGCGCCAGCAGCTTAGGGACGGGAAACTATGGCTACACCTTC. This encodes CASSLGTGNYGYTF.

This clone was seen once. The V and J genes are TRBV7-2 and TRBJ1-1; the match to TRBD1 covers 7 bases. In germline, CDR1 is SGHTA, CDR2 FQGNSA. The ends lost 5 bases at V and 6 bases at J; junction bases unmatched: 12. CDR3 size: 15 residues. In DNA form, the CDR3 reads TGTGCCAGCAGCCAGAGACAGGGCAGCCCCCCTGAAGCTTTCTTT. Its translation: CASSQRQGSPPEAFF.

The J gene is TRBJ2-5, the V gene TRBV7-2; D might be TRBD1 (6 bases). The germline V gene encodes CDR1 SGHTA and CDR2 FQGNSA. There are 13 residues in the CDR3. Deletions cut 6 bases from V and 2 bases from J, with 10 bases between. The CDR3 protein is CASSPGQQETQYF. CDR3 bases: TGTGCCAGCAGTCCCGGACAGCAAGAGACCCAGTACTTC.

This clone was observed a few times. The V and J genes are TRBV7-6 and TRBJ2-1; the match to TRBD2 covers 15 bases. The junction had 9 bases not matched to a gene; V was cut back by 1 base and J by 5 bases. From germline, CDR1 is SGHVS and CDR2 FNYEAQ. The CDR3 length is 19 residues. CDR3 nucleotides: TGTGCCAGCAGCTTAGTCCGGACTAGCGGGAGGGATCACGACAATGAGCAGTTCTTC. This sequence encodes CASSLVRTSGRDHDNEQFF.

V gene TRBV7-8 combines with J gene TRBJ1-3; no clear D. Germline V CDR1 and CDR2: SGHVS, FQNEAQ. Trimming took 1 base from V and 0 from J, leaving 10 bases between them. The CDR3 runs to 16 residues. CDR3 nucleotides: TGTGCCAGCAGCTTAGACATCGGAGCCTCTGGAAACACCATATATTTT. Amino acid sequence: CASSLDIGASGNTIYF.

This clone has more than one count but fewer than ten. The J gene is TRBJ1-2, the V gene TRBV30; 11 nucleotides match TRBD1. The CDR3 is 15 amino acids. CDR1 and CDR2 from the germline V gene are GTSNPN and SVGIG (reference sequence). V shed 0 bases and J 7 bases; nucleotides not matched to a gene: 7. CDR3 DNA sequence: TGTGCCTGGAGTGTCCGACGGACAGGGGGCCTTGGCTACACCTTC. It translates to CAWSVRRTGGLGYTF.

The chain is built from TRBV2 and TRBJ1-2; D is perhaps TRBD1 (5 bases). The CDR3 spans 15 residues. Germline V gene data show CDR1 as SNHLY and CDR2 as FYNNEI. Trimming took 2 bases from V and 5 from J, leaving 15 bases between them. The CDR3: CASSEYVGGRYGYTF. The CDR3 DNA reads TGTGCCAGCAGTGAATATGTTGGGGGGAGGTATGGCTACACCTTC.

V usage is TRBV28 and J usage is TRBJ2-5; 10 nucleotides line up with TRBD2. The CDR3 is 16 residues long. The V and J ends lost 5 bases and 1 base, in that order; junction bases with no gene match: 7. In germline, CDR1 is MDHEN, CDR2 SYDVKM. The CDR3 DNA is TGTGCCAGCAGTCACTTACTAGCGGGACGCCAAGAGACCCAGTACTTC. Its protein product is CASSHLLAGRQETQYF.

The chain employs TRBV4-1 and TRBJ2-1, with TRBD2 identical over 7 bases. Germline V CDR1 and CDR2: MGHRA, YSYEKL. The V and J ends lost 1 base and 0 bases, in that order; junction bases with no gene match: 6. The CDR3 has 17 residues. Here the CDR3 reads CASSQGPGGLSYNEQFF. CDR3 nucleotide sequence: TGCGCCAGCAGCCAAGGCCCGGGGGGACTCTCCTACAATGAGCAGTTCTTC.

This clone turned up a few times. This chain connects TRBV28 to TRBJ2-7, with 7 bases aligning to TRBD1. The CDR3 consists of 14 residues. Trimming took 6 bases from V and 3 from J; bases not matched to a gene: 8. Per the germline V gene, CDR1 is MDHEN and CDR2 is SYDVKM. The DNA of the CDR3 is TGTGCCAGCAGCCCTACAGGGGCTTACTACGAGCAGTACTTC. Amino acid sequence: CASSPTGAYYEQYF.

The chain recombines TRBV20-1 with TRBJ1-2; perhaps TRBD1 as D (5 bases). In germline, CDR1 is DFQATT, CDR2 SNEGSKA (reference sequence). The CDR3 consists of 11 residues. V was trimmed by 6 bases and J by 8 bases, leaving 13 bases between them. CDR3 DNA: TGCAGTGCCCGACAGATGAAGGGCTACACCTTC. This encodes CSARQMKGYTF.

The rearrangement links TRBV6-5 to TRBJ2-7, with 9 nucleotides matching TRBD1. J lost 5 bases, V lost 6 bases, and 11 bases had no gene match. Per the germline V gene, CDR1 is MNHEY and CDR2 is SVGAGI. CDR3 length equals 15 residues. This CDR3 reads CASSVTGTGFDEQYF. The CDR3, as DNA: TGTGCCAGCAGCGTTACCGGGACAGGGTTTGACGAGCAGTACTTC.

The rearrangement uses TRBV30 and TRBJ1-1; D is unclear. Germline V CDR1 and CDR2: GTSNPN, SVGIG (reference sequence). Trimming took off 2 bases at V and 5 bases at J, with 6 bases between the two ends. The CDR3 has 11 amino acids. The CDR3 DNA follows: TGTGCCTGGAGTCCTAGGACTGAAGCTTTCTTT. Amino acids: CAWSPRTEAFF.

The chain links TRBV7-8 to TRBJ2-1; D is perhaps TRBD1 (6 bases). This CDR3 spans 14 amino acids. The V and J ends lost 8 bases and 4 bases respectively, with 15 bases between them. Germline CDR1 and CDR2: SGHVS and FQNEAQ. CDR3 in DNA: TGTGCCAGCTCGCTGGGGGCGGCTTACAATGAGCAGTTCTTC. It specifies CASSLGAAYNEQFF.

This clone was seen a handful of times. The chain has TRBV6-6 and TRBJ2-7; 10 bases are shared with TRBD2. The germline CDR1 and CDR2 sequences are MNHNY and SVGAGI (reference sequence). The CDR3 covers 12 residues. Trimming at V came to 8 bases and at J to 3 bases, leaving 1 base not matched to a gene. The chain's CDR3 is CASWTSGYEQYF. The CDR3 region has the DNA TGTGCCAGCTGGACTAGCGGCTACGAGCAGTACTTC.

The chain uses TRBV19 and TRBJ2-1; 12 bases are a match to TRBD2. The germline gives CDR1 LNHDA, CDR2 SQIVND (reference sequence). There are 15 residues in the CDR3. V gave up 4 bases and J gave up 9 bases; unmatched junction bases: 7. The CDR3 sequence is CASSTGLAGLGEQFF. CDR3 coding DNA: TGTGCCAGTAGTACCGGACTAGCGGGATTGGGTGAGCAGTTCTTC.

The J gene is TRBJ2-1, the V gene TRBV9; D not certain. The V and J ends lost 0 bases and 6 bases respectively, with 13 bases between them. Per germline, CDR1 SGDLS and CDR2 YYNGEE. CDR3 length equals 15 residues. The CDR3, as DNA: TGTGCCAGCAGCGTAGTAGGTAGCCGAGGCAATGAGCAGTTCTTC. Amino acids: CASSVVGSRGNEQFF.

The rearrangement uses TRBV5-6 and TRBJ2-7; possibly TRBD2 for D (6 bases). The CDR3 has 16 residues. Germline values: CDR1 SGHDT, CDR2 YYEEEE. Trimming pared 5 bases from V and 2 bases from J, leaving 20 bases between. DNA for the CDR3: TGTGCCAGCAGTTCGATCGGGACTCCCGGGACCTACGAGCAGTACTTC. Translated: CASSSIGTPGTYEQYF.

V gene TRBV27 combines with J gene TRBJ2-5; the match to TRBD2 covers 16 bases. The germline V gene encodes CDR1 MNHEY and CDR2 SMNVEV (reference sequence). The trim removed 0 bases at V and 6 bases at J, leaving 7 bases unmatched. The length of the CDR3 is 18 residues. The CDR3 spells CASSLSGTSGRAGKTQYF. The CDR3 DNA is TGTGCCAGCAGTTTATCCGGGACTAGCGGGAGGGCCGGGAAGACCCAGTACTTC.